The rows below give T cell receptor beta chains drawn from one sample of a study of T-cell memory formation after mild COVID-19. From the 5' RACE reads, TCRdb called clonotypes with MiXCR, one entry per CDR3 protein. Seen here are 400,000 to 500,000 distinct CDR3 sequences, around 24% observed once, and the top ten hold roughly 8.9%. Sequencing was carried out using PBMCs or a T cell subset sorted from them (not recorded which). The receptor source for this set is an adult woman who had mild COVID-19 (a few samples of this study predate the infection). Cell type and time point are not known. Both conserved end residues are part of each CDR3. A D gene is named only where the DNA matches it firmly. The listing skips clone size in some rows; elsewhere it reads once, few, many or a size class.

TRBD2,TRBV7-6,-,TRBJ2-7,CASSARGSAYEQYF,TGTGCCAGCAGCGCGCGGGGGTCTGCCTACGAGCAGTACTTC
-,TRBV7-9,-,TRBJ1-4,CASSLDPTTNEKLFF,TGTGCCAGCAGCTTGGACCCTACAACTAATGAAAAACTGTTTTTT
TRBD2,TRBV10-3,-,TRBJ2-1,CAISGLAGEQFF,TGTGCCATCAGTGGACTAGCGGGGGAGCAGTTCTTC
-,TRBV11-2,-,TRBJ2-3,CASSSQGSGVYGVTQYF,TGTGCCAGCAGCTCCCAAGGCTCAGGGGTCTATGGGGTCACGCAGTATTTT
-,TRBV4-3,-,TRBJ2-1,CASSQKTGPGTYNEQFF,TGCGCCAGCAGCCAAAAGACGGGTCCCGGGACTTACAATGAGCAGTTCTTC
-,TRBV4-3,-,TRBJ2-7,CASSQDDGGYEQYF,TGCGCCAGCAGCCAAGATGACGGTGGTTACGAGCAGTACTTC
-,TRBV6-5,-,TRBJ2-7,CASTKIGVYEQYF,TGTGCCAGTACGAAAATAGGGGTCTACGAGCAGTACTTC
TRBD1,TRBV6-5,-,TRBJ2-7,CASRLADRATYEQYF,TGTGCCAGCCGGTTAGCGGACAGGGCAACCTACGAGCAGTACTTC
TRBD1,TRBV6-6,few,TRBJ1-2,CASNRGPNTNYGYTF,TGTGCCAGCAACAGGGGGCCAAACACTAACTATGGCTACACCTTC
TRBD2,TRBV20-1,-,TRBJ2-3,CSAREGAGTFTDTQYF,TGCAGTGCTAGAGAGGGAGCGGGGACCTTCACAGATACGCAGTATTTT
TRBD1,TRBV7-9,few,TRBJ2-7,CASSDRDREVYEQYF,TGTGCCAGCAGCGACCGGGACAGGGAAGTATACGAGCAGTACTTC
-,TRBV30,-,TRBJ2-7,CAWSRGGPHEQYF,TGTGCCTGGAGTAGGGGGGGTCCCCACGAGCAGTACTTC
-,TRBV19,few,TRBJ1-2,CASSIQLNYGYTF,TGTGCCAGTAGTATACAGCTTAACTATGGCTACACCTTC
TRBD1,TRBV24-1,-,TRBJ2-3,CATSDIATGSPTDTQYF,TGTGCCACCAGTGATATAGCGACAGGGAGCCCCACAGATACGCAGTATTTT
TRBD1,TRBV5-1,few,TRBJ2-6,CASSLAGQGVFGANVLTF,TGCGCCAGCAGCTTGGCCGGACAGGGGGTATTTGGGGCCAACGTCCTGACTTTC
-,TRBV24-1,few,TRBJ2-5,CATSAGSLRAETQYF,TGTGCCACCAGTGCCGGGTCCCTACGGGCTGAGACCCAGTACTTC
-,TRBV7-3,-,TRBJ2-7,CASSPDRRPTYEQYF,TGTGCCAGCAGCCCCGACAGGAGGCCTACCTACGAGCAGTACTTC
-,TRBV5-6,-,TRBJ1-5,CASSLLRLDRNQPQHF,TGTGCCAGCAGCCTATTACGGTTGGATCGCAATCAGCCCCAGCATTTT
TRBD2,TRBV29-1,-,TRBJ2-1,CSVGWGGSDEQFF,TGCAGCGTTGGGTGGGGGGGTAGTGATGAGCAGTTCTTC
TRBD1,TRBV12-3/TRBV12-4,few,TRBJ1-1,CASRDDRGYGTEAFF,TGTGCCAGCAGAGATGACAGGGGGTACGGTACTGAAGCTTTCTTT
-,TRBV2,-,TRBJ1-1,CASNEFMNTEAFF,TGTGCCAGCAACGAGTTTATGAACACTGAAGCTTTCTTT
-,TRBV3-1,-,TRBJ2-3,CASSRGPLGRADTQYF,TGTGCCAGCAGCCGGGGTCCGTTGGGGAGAGCAGATACGCAGTATTTT
TRBD2,TRBV24-1,-,TRBJ2-3,CATSDGREDTQYF,TGTGCCACCAGTGACGGGAGGGAAGATACGCAGTATTTT
TRBD1,TRBV29-1,-,TRBJ1-1,CSGQGNTEAFF,TGCAGCGGACAGGGAAACACTGAAGCTTTCTTT
TRBD1,TRBV6-2/TRBV6-3,-,TRBJ2-1,CASSTGTGGRNEQFF,TGTGCCAGCAGTACCGGGACAGGGGGGCGGAATGAGCAGTTCTTC
TRBD1,TRBV30,-,TRBJ1-6,CAWRRGDSLTSPLHF,TGTGCCTGGAGGAGGGGGGACAGCCTTACCTCACCCCTCCACTTT
-,TRBV7-2,few,TRBJ1-3,CASSPRTASGNTIYF,TGTGCCAGCAGCCCCCGGACAGCCTCTGGAAACACCATATATTTT
TRBD2,TRBV2,-,TRBJ2-2,CASKSQTSANTGELFF,TGTGCCAGCAAGTCCCAGACTAGCGCGAACACCGGGGAGCTGTTTTTT
-,TRBV5-6,-,TRBJ1-3,CASSLDTWGQAGNTIYF,TGTGCCAGCAGCTTGGATACTTGGGGGCAAGCTGGAAACACCATATATTTT
-,TRBV4-2,many,TRBJ2-5,CASSQGASAETQYF,TGTGCCAGCAGCCAAGGTGCTAGCGCAGAGACCCAGTACTTC
-,TRBV29-1,-,TRBJ1-5,CSVPRPTPADRRNQPQHF,TGCAGCGTCCCCCGTCCCACCCCCGCGGACAGACGCAATCAGCCCCAGCATTTT
TRBD2,TRBV6-4,few,TRBJ2-1,CASSETSGRKYEQFF,TGTGCCAGCAGTGAGACTAGCGGGAGAAAGTATGAGCAGTTCTTC
-,TRBV12-3/TRBV12-4,few,TRBJ1-4,CASSPTVWEMTNEKLFF,TGTGCCAGCAGCCCTACAGTGTGGGAGATGACTAATGAAAAACTGTTTTTT
TRBD2,TRBV20-1,-,TRBJ2-4,CSAALAGIAKDIQYF,TGCAGTGCTGCACTAGCGGGGATAGCCAAAGACATTCAGTACTTC
-,TRBV7-8,-,TRBJ1-2,CASSLLRGNHGYTF,TGTGCCAGCAGCTTACTGCGAGGGAATCATGGCTACACCTTC
-,TRBV12-3/TRBV12-4,-,TRBJ2-4,CASSGIRGGANIQYF,TGTGCCAGCAGCGGGATCCGGGGCGGGGCGAACATTCAGTACTTC
-,TRBV4-1,many,TRBJ2-2,CASIDATGELFF,TGCGCCAGCATTGATGCGACCGGGGAGCTGTTTTTT
-,TRBV7-8,many,TRBJ2-3,CASSLARIWGPASTDTQYF,TGTGCCAGCAGCTTAGCTAGGATTTGGGGGCCCGCCAGCACAGATACGCAGTATTTT
TRBD2,TRBV9,-,TRBJ2-3,CASSDLPGLAGDTQYF,TGTGCCAGCAGCGACCTACCGGGACTAGCAGGAGATACGCAGTATTTT
TRBD1,TRBV24-1,few,TRBJ2-1,CATSDFRGQSNEQFF,TGTGCCACCAGTGATTTCCGGGGACAGTCCAATGAGCAGTTCTTC
TRBD1,TRBV15,few,TRBJ2-5,CATSTGTVQETQYF,TGTGCCACCAGCACCGGGACAGTCCAAGAGACCCAGTACTTC
-,TRBV7-9,-,TRBJ1-2,CASSRTLDTYGYTF,TGTGCCAGCTCCCGGACACTTGATACCTATGGCTACACCTTC
TRBD2,TRBV30,-,TRBJ2-3,CAWMERGAGTDTQYF,TGTGCCTGGATGGAGCGGGGGGCAGGCACAGATACGCAGTATTTT
-,TRBV7-8,few,TRBJ1-1,CASSLMDTEAFF,TGTGCCAGCAGCTTAATGGACACTGAAGCTTTCTTT
TRBD1,TRBV4-1,few,TRBJ2-6,CASSHSGRGRWGANVLTF,TGCGCCAGCAGCCACTCCGGCAGGGGGCGATGGGGGGCCAACGTCCTGACTTTC
-,TRBV6-1,-,TRBJ1-6,CASLRTYNSPLHF,TGTGCCAGCTTGCGGACCTATAATTCACCCCTCCACTTT
TRBD2,TRBV7-9,-,TRBJ2-1,CASSARDYQINEQFF,TGTGCCAGCAGCGCCCGGGACTACCAAATCAATGAGCAGTTCTTC
-,TRBV20-1,few,TRBJ1-1,CSATRTPTEAFF,TGCAGTGCAACCAGGACACCCACTGAAGCTTTCTTT
TRBD1,TRBV6-6,-,TRBJ2-1,CASSYPPFFGTGASGNEQFF,TGTGCCAGCAGTTACCCACCCTTCTTTGGGACAGGAGCTTCGGGCAATGAGCAGTTCTTC
-,TRBV7-2,-,TRBJ2-7,CASSLGGRAGGNYEQYF,TGTGCCAGCAGCTTAGGAGGCAGGGCTGGGGGCAACTACGAGCAGTACTTC
TRBD1,TRBV7-9,few,TRBJ1-5,CASSLATGAQGQPQHF,TGTGCCAGCAGCTTAGCCACAGGGGCCCAGGGACAGCCCCAGCATTTT
-,TRBV7-8,few,TRBJ2-3,CASSSSQGTQYF,TGTGCCAGCAGCTCCTCACAGGGAACGCAGTATTTT
TRBD1,TRBV5-5,-,TRBJ2-7,CASSLTGGAYYEQYF,TGTGCCAGCAGCCTCACAGGGGGCGCGTATTACGAGCAGTACTTC
-,TRBV3-2,-,TRBJ1-1,CASSQDSDGGGLEVNTEAFF,TGTGCCAGCAGCCAAGATTCGGATGGCGGGGGGCTAGAGGTGAACACTGAAGCTTTCTTT
TRBD1,TRBV6-5,few,TRBJ2-7,CASRRQGSYEQYF,TGTGCCAGCAGACGACAGGGATCCTACGAGCAGTACTTC
TRBD2,TRBV9,-,TRBJ2-3,CASSVGLAELTDTQYF,TGTGCCAGCAGCGTAGGCCTAGCGGAGCTCACAGATACGCAGTATTTT
TRBD1,TRBV29-1,once,TRBJ1-2,CSVGDRESYGYTF,TGCAGCGTGGGGGACAGGGAAAGCTATGGCTACACCTTC
-,TRBV30,-,TRBJ2-3,CAWTKGTHADTQYF,TGTGCCTGGACGAAAGGCACACACGCAGATACGCAGTATTTT
TRBD2,TRBV7-2,-,TRBJ2-7,CASSFTSGDYYEQYF,TGTGCCAGCAGTTTTACTAGCGGGGATTACTACGAGCAGTACTTC
-,TRBV4-3,-,TRBJ1-1,CASSQVGRLRLGAFF,TGCGCCAGCAGCCAAGTGGGACGGCTCCGGCTCGGAGCTTTCTTT